The rows below give T cell receptor beta chains drawn from one sample of a study of monozygotic twins with cystic fibrosis. Repertoires were generated with immunoSEQ multiplex PCR, while TCRdb's copy carries only in-frame clones and drops some. Of thousands of clones listed, 96% were seen once; the top ten hold under 3.5%. Sequences were obtained from blood. The receptors derive from a boy younger than 10 with cystic fibrosis. The CDR3 runs from the conserved cysteine through the conserved F or W. The D gene is left open where the match is weak. Size tells how often a clone was seen (once, few, many) or the class of an expanded clone, and some rows leave it out.

abundance: large; v_gene: TRBV5-1; d_gene: TRBD2; j_gene: TRBJ2-7; CDR3nt: TGCGCCAGCAGCTTGGTGGCTAGCGGGGGGGCCTACGAGCAGTACTTC; CDR3aa: CASSLVASGGAYEQYF
abundance: .; v_gene: TRBV4-1; d_gene: .; j_gene: TRBJ2-5; CDR3nt: TGCGCCAGCAGCCGCAACGATTGGGCAGGGGAAGAGACCCAGTACTTC; CDR3aa: CASSRNDWAGEETQYF
abundance: .; v_gene: TRBV7-2; d_gene: .; j_gene: TRBJ2-2; CDR3nt: TGTGCCAGCCGTCCCGGCCCTACCGCCACCGGGGAGCTGTTTTTT; CDR3aa: CASRPGPTATGELFF
abundance: .; v_gene: TRBV19; d_gene: TRBD2; j_gene: TRBJ2-3; CDR3nt: TGTGCCAGTAAACGGGGTCCAGCGGGGAGCACAGATACGCAGTATTTT; CDR3aa: CASKRGPAGSTDTQYF
abundance: once; v_gene: TRBV4-3; d_gene: .; j_gene: TRBJ1-1; CDR3nt: TGCGCCAGCAGCCAAGATCGGTGGATGAACACTGAAGCTTTCTTT; CDR3aa: CASSQDRWMNTEAFF
abundance: .; v_gene: TRBV4-3; d_gene: .; j_gene: TRBJ1-4; CDR3nt: TGCGCCAGCAGCCAAGATGGTCGGGGGATAGGTGAAAAACTGTTTTTT; CDR3aa: CASSQDGRGIGEKLFF
abundance: .; v_gene: TRBV7-8; d_gene: .; j_gene: TRBJ1-3; CDR3nt: TGTGCCAGTTTCCGGGGAACTGGAAACACCATATATTTT; CDR3aa: CASFRGTGNTIYF
abundance: once; v_gene: TRBV29-1; d_gene: .; j_gene: TRBJ1-3; CDR3nt: TGCAGCGTTGAATTGGGTAGCTCTGGAAACACCATATATTTT; CDR3aa: CSVELGSSGNTIYF
abundance: .; v_gene: TRBV6-6; d_gene: .; j_gene: TRBJ2-3; CDR3nt: TGTGCCAGCAGCTCCTCTAATACGCAGTATTTT; CDR3aa: CASSSSNTQYF
abundance: .; v_gene: TRBV9; d_gene: TRBD2; j_gene: TRBJ2-1; CDR3nt: TGTGCCAGCAGCGTAGAAAGCGGGGGGGCCGGGCAGTTCTTC; CDR3aa: CASSVESGGAGQFF
abundance: .; v_gene: TRBV6-6; d_gene: .; j_gene: TRBJ1-6; CDR3nt: TGTGCCAGCAGTTATGGGGGGGGATCACCCCTCCACTTT; CDR3aa: CASSYGGGSPLHF
abundance: .; v_gene: TRBV5-6; d_gene: .; j_gene: TRBJ2-1; CDR3nt: TGTGCCAGCAGCTTGTTGCCCGAGTGGGGGCTCCATGAGCAGTTCTTC; CDR3aa: CASSLLPEWGLHEQFF
abundance: once; v_gene: TRBV5-1; d_gene: .; j_gene: TRBJ1-1; CDR3nt: TGCGCCAGCAGCAACGGAGGGGGCACTGAAGCTTTCTTT; CDR3aa: CASSNGGGTEAFF
abundance: .; v_gene: TRBV11-3; d_gene: .; j_gene: TRBJ2-5; CDR3nt: TGTGCCAGCAGCGTGCGGTACCAAGAGGCCCAGTACTTC; CDR3aa: CASSVRYQEAQYF
abundance: .; v_gene: TRBV6-5; d_gene: .; j_gene: TRBJ2-2; CDR3nt: TGTGCCAGCAGTGCCTTACTAGGAGCCGGGGAGCTGTTTTTT; CDR3aa: CASSALLGAGELFF
abundance: .; v_gene: TRBV13; d_gene: .; j_gene: TRBJ1-4; CDR3nt: TGTGCCAGCAGTCAGAGAGGCCAGGGGAACGAAAAACTGTTTTTT; CDR3aa: CASSQRGQGNEKLFF
abundance: once; v_gene: TRBV6-5; d_gene: .; j_gene: TRBJ2-5; CDR3nt: TGTGCCAGCAGTTACTCGCCCGGTGCGGGGGAGACCCAGTACTTC; CDR3aa: CASSYSPGAGETQYF
abundance: .; v_gene: TRBV7-2; d_gene: TRBD2; j_gene: TRBJ2-7; CDR3nt: TGTGCCAGCAGCTCCCCGGGACAGGGGGGACTAGCGGGGCTCGAGCAGTACTTC; CDR3aa: CASSSPGQGGLAGLEQYF
abundance: .; v_gene: TRBV4-3; d_gene: .; j_gene: TRBJ1-2; CDR3nt: TGCGCCAGCAGCCGTACGCGGGGAATCAACTATGGCTACACCTTC; CDR3aa: CASSRTRGINYGYTF
abundance: .; v_gene: TRBV6-5; d_gene: .; j_gene: TRBJ2-3; CDR3nt: TGTGCCAGCAGTTACAGGGGGTTGAGCACAGATACGCAGTATTTT; CDR3aa: CASSYRGLSTDTQYF
abundance: .; v_gene: TRBV30; d_gene: TRBD1; j_gene: TRBJ1-5; CDR3nt: TGTGCCTGTTCAGGACAGGGGGATCAGCCCCAGCATTTT; CDR3aa: CACSGQGDQPQHF
abundance: .; v_gene: TRBV14; d_gene: .; j_gene: TRBJ2-2; CDR3nt: TGTGCCAGCAGCCCAATCGGGACGGCGAACACCGGGGAGCTGTTTTTT; CDR3aa: CASSPIGTANTGELFF
abundance: .; v_gene: TRBV7-8; d_gene: .; j_gene: TRBJ1-2; CDR3nt: TGTGCCAGCAGCTTAGTAACAGTAGGGGGGTACTATGGCTACACCTTC; CDR3aa: CASSLVTVGGYYGYTF
abundance: .; v_gene: TRBV5-1; d_gene: TRBD2; j_gene: TRBJ2-5; CDR3nt: TGCGCCAGCAGCTCGCAGGGAGGGTCTCAAGAGACCCAGTACTTC; CDR3aa: CASSSQGGSQETQYF
abundance: once; v_gene: TRBV30; d_gene: .; j_gene: TRBJ1-1; CDR3nt: TGTGCCTGGAGTGCGGACATGAACACTGAAGCTTTCTTT; CDR3aa: CAWSADMNTEAFF
abundance: .; v_gene: TRBV29-1; d_gene: TRBD1; j_gene: TRBJ1-2; CDR3nt: TGCAGCGCCGCGACAGGGGATAACTATGGCTACACCTTC; CDR3aa: CSAATGDNYGYTF
abundance: .; v_gene: TRBV6-4; d_gene: .; j_gene: TRBJ2-5; CDR3nt: TGTGCCAGCATGGAGACCCAGTACTTC; CDR3aa: CASMETQYF
abundance: .; v_gene: TRBV7-2; d_gene: TRBD2; j_gene: TRBJ2-4; CDR3nt: TGTGCCAGCAGCTTAGGGGGACTAGCGGTAGCCAAAAACATTCAGTACTTC; CDR3aa: CASSLGGLAVAKNIQYF
abundance: .; v_gene: TRBV5-1; d_gene: .; j_gene: TRBJ2-7; CDR3nt: TGCGCCAGCAGCGTGACTAGTCACGAGCAGTACTTC; CDR3aa: CASSVTSHEQYF
abundance: .; v_gene: TRBV14; d_gene: TRBD1; j_gene: TRBJ2-3; CDR3nt: TGTGCCAGCAGCCAACAAGCAGGGGGCCGAGGTACGCAGTATTTT; CDR3aa: CASSQQAGGRGTQYF
abundance: .; v_gene: TRBV9; d_gene: .; j_gene: TRBJ1-5; CDR3nt: TGTGCCAGCAGCGTAGGGGCCGGACATCAGCCCCAGCATTTT; CDR3aa: CASSVGAGHQPQHF
abundance: .; v_gene: TRBV30; d_gene: TRBD1; j_gene: TRBJ1-3; CDR3nt: TGTGCCTGGAGTGACCCAGGGACAGGGGCTGGAAACACCATATATTTT; CDR3aa: CAWSDPGTGAGNTIYF
abundance: once; v_gene: TRBV5-5; d_gene: TRBD1; j_gene: TRBJ2-1; CDR3nt: TGTGCCAGCAGCTTGGCCAGGGGGCCCTACAATGAGCAGTTCTTC; CDR3aa: CASSLARGPYNEQFF
abundance: once; v_gene: TRBV19; d_gene: .; j_gene: TRBJ1-6; CDR3nt: TGTGCCAGTATGGCGGGGAAACAGTATAATTCACCCCTCCACTTT; CDR3aa: CASMAGKQYNSPLHF
abundance: .; v_gene: TRBV13; d_gene: .; j_gene: TRBJ1-5; CDR3nt: TGTGCCAGCAGCTCCGGGGGCGGGCCCCAGCATTTT; CDR3aa: CASSSGGGPQHF
abundance: .; v_gene: TRBV10-1; d_gene: .; j_gene: TRBJ2-2; CDR3nt: TGCGCCAGCAGTCCAGGGGCTCTAGAGCTGTTTTTT; CDR3aa: CASSPGALELFF
abundance: .; v_gene: TRBV7-9; d_gene: .; j_gene: TRBJ1-4; CDR3nt: TGTGCCAGCAGCCCCTTACTTTGGGGGGAAAATGAAAAACTGTTTTTT; CDR3aa: CASSPLLWGENEKLFF
abundance: .; v_gene: TRBV7-2; d_gene: TRBD1; j_gene: TRBJ2-1; CDR3nt: TGTGCCAGCAGCCCAGGACAGGGACGGAAGCAGTTCTTC; CDR3aa: CASSPGQGRKQFF
abundance: .; v_gene: TRBV6-5; d_gene: .; j_gene: TRBJ1-1; CDR3nt: TGTGCCAGCAGTCGGGGTAGGGCTGAAGCTTTCTTT; CDR3aa: CASSRGRAEAFF
abundance: .; v_gene: TRBV2; d_gene: TRBD1; j_gene: TRBJ1-2; CDR3nt: TGTGCCAGCAGGGACAGGGTCTATGGCTACACCTTC; CDR3aa: CASRDRVYGYTF
abundance: .; v_gene: TRBV4-1; d_gene: TRBD1; j_gene: TRBJ1-3; CDR3nt: TGCGCCAGCAGCAAAGACAGGGTACACACCATATATTTT; CDR3aa: CASSKDRVHTIYF
abundance: .; v_gene: TRBV9; d_gene: TRBD1; j_gene: TRBJ1-4; CDR3nt: TGTGCCAGCAGCACTGGACAGGGGGAAAAACTGTTTTTT; CDR3aa: CASSTGQGEKLFF
abundance: .; v_gene: TRBV4-2; d_gene: TRBD1; j_gene: TRBJ1-5; CDR3nt: TGTGCCAGCAGCCAAGACAGGGGGAATAGCAATCAGCCCCAGCATTTT; CDR3aa: CASSQDRGNSNQPQHF
abundance: .; v_gene: TRBV5-1; d_gene: .; j_gene: TRBJ2-3; CDR3nt: TGCGCCAGCAGGGGATTCGGGGGCCGGTCCACAGATACGCAGTATTTT; CDR3aa: CASRGFGGRSTDTQYF
abundance: .; v_gene: TRBV7-9; d_gene: .; j_gene: TRBJ1-5; CDR3nt: TGTGCCAGCAGCTCCATAGCGGCGGGAGATCAGCCCCAGCATTTT; CDR3aa: CASSSIAAGDQPQHF
abundance: .; v_gene: TRBV15; d_gene: .; j_gene: TRBJ1-5; CDR3nt: TGTGCCACCAGCAGCCTGCCGGGAAGGGATCAGCCCCAGCATTTT; CDR3aa: CATSSLPGRDQPQHF
abundance: .; v_gene: TRBV7-2; d_gene: .; j_gene: TRBJ1-1; CDR3nt: TGTGCCAGCAGCTTACGGGGCAGAGGGACTGAAGCTTTCTTT; CDR3aa: CASSLRGRGTEAFF
abundance: .; v_gene: TRBV19; d_gene: .; j_gene: TRBJ2-1; CDR3nt: TGTGCCAGTAGTATCGGAGGTACGGGGCGGCATGAGCAGTTCTTC; CDR3aa: CASSIGGTGRHEQFF
abundance: .; v_gene: TRBV6-5; d_gene: .; j_gene: TRBJ2-3; CDR3nt: TGTGCCAGCTCAAGCTACACAGATACGCAGTATTTT; CDR3aa: CASSSYTDTQYF
abundance: .; v_gene: TRBV4-2; d_gene: TRBD1; j_gene: TRBJ1-6; CDR3nt: TGTGCCAGCAGCCCGGGGACAGGGGATATTATTCCACCCCTCCACTTT; CDR3aa: CASSPGTGDIIPPLHF
abundance: .; v_gene: TRBV7-9; d_gene: .; j_gene: TRBJ2-3; CDR3nt: TGTGCCAGCGACTTTCGCCGAGGAGATACGCAGTATTTT; CDR3aa: CASDFRRGDTQYF
abundance: .; v_gene: TRBV7-2; d_gene: TRBD1; j_gene: TRBJ2-1; CDR3nt: TGTGCCAGCAGCAAGGACAGGGCACAATACCATGAGCAGTTCTTC; CDR3aa: CASSKDRAQYHEQFF
abundance: .; v_gene: TRBV19; d_gene: .; j_gene: TRBJ2-7; CDR3nt: TGTGCCAGTAGTCCCCACTGGACCACCAACTCCTACGAGCAGTACTTC; CDR3aa: CASSPHWTTNSYEQYF
abundance: .; v_gene: TRBV15; d_gene: .; j_gene: TRBJ1-2; CDR3nt: TGTGCCACCAGCAGGGGGACGGGAGAGCTCACCTATGGCTACACCTTC; CDR3aa: CATSRGTGELTYGYTF
abundance: .; v_gene: TRBV2; d_gene: .; j_gene: TRBJ1-5; CDR3nt: TGTGCCAGCAGCGGGGGCAATCAGCCCCAGCATTTT; CDR3aa: CASSGGNQPQHF
abundance: .; v_gene: TRBV6-6; d_gene: .; j_gene: TRBJ1-1; CDR3nt: TGTGCCAGCAGTTACGCCCAGAACACTGAAGCTTTCTTT; CDR3aa: CASSYAQNTEAFF
abundance: once; v_gene: TRBV7-7; d_gene: .; j_gene: TRBJ2-5; CDR3nt: TGTGCTAGCAGCTTAGGTCCCACAAGGAAAGAGACCCAGTACTTC; CDR3aa: CASSLGPTRKETQYF